The 27 T cell receptor beta chains below all came from one sample that was sequenced in a study. TCRdb reprocessed the RT-PCR reads with MiXCR, giving one entry per CDR3 protein. Of 650,000 to 800,000 distinct CDR3 sequences in the sample, 11% to 15% were seen once. Sequencing used memory CD4+ T cells from blood. These receptors came from a female donor in good health, serving as a healthy control.

This clonotype was observed many times. The rearrangement links TRBV20-1 to TRBJ2-7; possible D gene TRBD2, 5 bases. The V and J ends lost 5 bases and 2 bases respectively, with 7 bases between them. Germline V lookup: CDR1 DFQATT, CDR2 SNEGSKA (reference sequence). The CDR3 sequence is 11 residues long. CDR3 loop: CSARGTYEQYF. The CDR3 DNA follows: TGCAGTGCTCGGGGTACCTACGAGCAGTACTTC.

Only a few counts were recorded for this clonotype. The chain carries TRBV11-2 and TRBJ2-5, with 12 bases that match TRBD2. This CDR3 contains 16 residues. V shed 0 bases, J shed 5 bases, and the junction held 4 bases outside the gene matches. Germline V gene lookup returns CDR1 SGHAT and CDR2 FQNNGV. The CDR3 nucleotides read TGTGCCAGCAGCTTAGACCGACTAGCGGGAGTGGAGACCCAGTACTTC. Translated: CASSLDRLAGVETQYF.

The chain couples TRBV15 to TRBJ2-5, with D unclear. Germline V gene sequence: CDR1 LNHNV, CDR2 YYDKDF (reference sequence). V was trimmed by 3 bases and J by 5 bases, leaving 10 bases between them. There are 13 residues in the CDR3. The CDR3 here is CATSRARRETQYF. The CDR3 DNA is TGTGCCACCAGCAGGGCGCGACGGGAGACCCAGTACTTC.

The CDR3 reads CSASSLADPYNEQFF. In nucleotides, the CDR3 is TGCAGTGCTAGCTCTCTAGCGGATCCATACAATGAGCAGTTCTTC. The chain recombines TRBV20-1 with TRBJ2-1; 7 bases fit TRBD2. This CDR3 comprises 15 residues. J was trimmed by 4 bases and V by 3 bases; bases with no gene match: 9. Germline-derived CDR1 and CDR2 are DFQATT and SNEGSKA (reference sequence).

Worth noting for this clonotype: With a much larger clone just one base away, this may be a read error. The chain links TRBV29-1 to TRBJ2-7; D may match TRBD1 or TRBD2 (6 bases each). Germline loops: CDR1 SQVTM, CDR2 ANQGSEA. The CDR3 is 14 residues long. V was cut by 6 bases and J by 2 bases, with 17 bases left in between. The CDR3 here is CSVSLGGQTYEQYF. The CDR3, as DNA: TGCAGCGTAAGTCTCGGGGGACAAACCTACGAGCAGTACTTC.

Concerning this clonotype itself: Germline is not matched at one junction end, which may reflect a read error. The rearrangement joins TRBV6-1 to TRBJ1-2; maybe TRBD1 (6 bases). The CDR3 covers 14 residues. Germline V CDR1 and CDR2: MNHNS, SASEGT. For the CDR3, the DNA is TGTGCCAGCAGTGGGGACACCCATAACTATGACTACACCTTC. This sequence encodes CASSGDTHNYDYTF.

This chain links TRBV5-1 with TRBJ2-3; D uncertain. This CDR3 is built from 14 residues. V was trimmed by 3 bases and J by 2 bases, leaving 10 bases between them. The germline V gene has CDR1 SGHRS and CDR2 YFSETQ. Here the CDR3 DNA reads TGCGCCAGCAGCTCGAGAGTGAACACAGATACGCAGTATTTT. As protein: CASSSRVNTDTQYF.

This clonotype was seen a few times. J is TRBJ2-7 and V is TRBV24-1; 10 bases line up with TRBD1. CDR1 and CDR2 from the germline V gene are KGHDR and SFDVKD. This CDR3 region has 14 residues. Unmatched junction bases numbered 6, after V lost 4 bases and J lost 7 bases. The CDR3 protein is CATSEATGGSEQYF. The CDR3, as DNA: TGTGCCACCAGTGAGGCGACAGGGGGCAGTGAGCAGTACTTC.

This clonotype was recorded many times. This sequence joins TRBV7-2 and TRBJ2-7, with TRBD2 as a possible D gene (6 bases). Germline V CDR1 and CDR2: SGHTA, FQGNSA. The CDR3 extends over 14 amino acids. Deletions cut 1 base from V and 2 bases from J, with 9 bases between. CDR3 nucleotides: TGTGCCAGCAGCTTAGGCGCGGGGCCCTACGAGCAGTACTTC. Protein: CASSLGAGPYEQYF.

This clonotype showed up just a few times. This sequence joins TRBV28 and TRBJ2-2; 7 nucleotides agree with TRBD1. The CDR3 contains 15 residues. The germline CDR1 and CDR2 sequences are MDHEN and SYDVKM. Trimming took 3 bases from V and 4 from J; bases not matched to a gene: 5. CDR3 sequence: CASSFEQGSTGELFF. CDR3 in DNA: TGTGCCAGCAGTTTCGAACAGGGGTCCACCGGGGAGCTGTTTTTT.

The chain carries TRBV12-3 or TRBV12-4 and TRBJ2-6; 8 nucleotides align to TRBD1. The CDR3 is 17 residues long. The ends lost 6 bases at V and 6 bases at J; junction bases unmatched: 13. The CDR3 is CASRPVWETGAANVLTF. CDR3 nucleotides: TGTGCCAGCAGACCGGTTTGGGAGACAGGGGCGGCCAACGTCCTGACTTTC.

A word on this clonotype: A much larger clone differs by one base, so this may be a read error. This rearrangement joins TRBV29-1 to TRBJ2-7; D call uncertain. This CDR3 region has 12 residues. Germline CDR1 reads SQVTM; CDR2 reads ANQGSEA. V shed 4 bases and J shed 8 bases, with 15 bases lying between them. CDR3 amino acids: CSVVINSPKQYF. The CDR3 DNA is TGCAGCGTTGTTATTAATTCCCCCAAGCAGTACTTC.

Of note for this clonotype: An end of the junction does not agree with germline; a read error may underlie this. This chain connects TRBV28 to TRBJ2-1; 9 nucleotides line up with TRBD1. Germline-derived CDR1 and CDR2 are MDHEN and SYDVKM. The CDR3 contains 16 residues. The CDR3 protein is CASSEIRDRVYNKQFF. The CDR3 DNA follows: TGTGCCAGCAGTGAAATCCGGGACAGGGTATACAATAAGCAGTTCTTC.

The chain links TRBV30 to TRBJ1-5; 7 bases line up with TRBD1. V shed 5 bases and J 2 bases; nucleotides not matched to a gene: 3. Germline V gene sequence: CDR1 GTSNPN, CDR2 SVGIG (reference sequence). The CDR3 sequence is 13 residues long. The CDR3 reads CAWGTAGNQPQHF. The DNA of the CDR3 is TGTGCCTGGGGGACAGCGGGCAATCAGCCCCAGCATTTT.

This clonotype showed up many times. The chain carries TRBV4-1 and TRBJ2-5, with 7 positions matching TRBD2. CDR3 length: 15 residues. From germline, CDR1 is MGHRA and CDR2 YSYEKL. The V gene end was trimmed by 5 bases and the J gene end by 1 base; junction bases not matched to a gene: 7. CDR3 nucleotide sequence: TGCGCCAGCAGCAAAACGGGGACTACCCAAGAGACCCAGTACTTC. This translates into CASSKTGTTQETQYF.

This clonotype occurred many times. The V and J genes are TRBV20-1 and TRBJ1-4; D unresolved. Trimming took 0 bases from V and 7 from J, leaving 15 bases between them. The CDR3 consists of 15 residues. Germline V gene sequence: CDR1 DFQATT, CDR2 SNEGSKA (reference sequence). CDR3 nucleotides: TGCAGTGCTAGAGATAGCCAGGTTGCGAGTGAAAAACTGTTTTTT. Protein: CSARDSQVASEKLFF.

This clonotype was seen at least ten times. This chain connects TRBV12-3 or TRBV12-4 to TRBJ1-3; possibly TRBD1 for D (5 bases). Between the trimmed V and J ends, which lost 0 bases and 6 bases, there was a span of 12 bases. The CDR3 has 15 amino acids. This CDR3 reads CASSLAQGVSNTIYF. CDR3 bases: TGTGCCAGCAGTTTAGCGCAAGGGGTTTCAAACACCATATATTTT.

This clonotype showed up many times. The genes are TRBV12-3 or TRBV12-4 and TRBJ2-7; 13 nucleotides agree with TRBD2. There are 18 residues in the CDR3. Unmatched junction bases numbered 8, after V lost 2 bases and J lost 1 base. The CDR3 DNA reads as TGTGCCAGCAGTTTAACAACCGGGACTAGCGGGACTTCCTACGAGCAGTACTTC. This translates into CASSLTTGTSGTSYEQYF.

This clonotype was detected many times. J is TRBJ1-1 and V is TRBV20-1; D is uncertain. CDR3 length: 14 residues. Germline V gene sequence: CDR1 DFQATT, CDR2 SNEGSKA (reference sequence). The germline V and J ends were trimmed by 5 bases and 3 bases, with 16 bases remaining between them. The CDR3 nucleotides are TGCAGTGCTCCCCCCCTCGGGATTGACACTGAAGCTTTCTTT. Translated, it gives CSAPPLGIDTEAFF.

This clonotype was observed a few times. The chain couples TRBV4-3 to TRBJ1-5; D ambiguous. Germline-derived CDR1 and CDR2 are LGHNA and YSLEER. V lost 0 bases to trimming and J lost 0 bases, with 6 bases between them. The CDR3 has 15 amino acids. The CDR3 is CASSQEFGSNQPQHF. The DNA of the CDR3 is TGCGCCAGCAGCCAAGAATTCGGTAGCAATCAGCCCCAGCATTTT.

The gene calls are TRBV11-2 and TRBJ1-3, with D hard to call. The CDR3 has 14 amino acids. Trimming cost V 3 bases and J 2 bases, with 8 bases left between them. CDR1 is SGHAT and CDR2 is FQNNGV in the germline V gene. The CDR3, as DNA: TGTGCCAGCAGCTTTCAGGTTACTGGAAACACCATATATTTT. Translating it yields CASSFQVTGNTIYF.

CDR3: CASSNTLDDNQPQHF. In DNA, the CDR3 is TGTGCCAGCAGCAATACGCTGGACGACAATCAGCCCCAGCATTTT. V gene TRBV6-5 combines with J gene TRBJ1-5; no clear D. Germline values: CDR1 MNHEY, CDR2 SVGAGI. This CDR3 region has 15 residues. V was pared by 6 bases and J by 3 bases, with 15 bases between.

The chain joins TRBV20-1 to TRBJ2-1; 10 nucleotides agree with TRBD2. Unmatched junction bases numbered 13, after V lost 6 bases and J lost 5 bases. The CDR3 has 16 residues. Looked up from germline, CDR1 is DFQATT and CDR2 is SNEGSKA (reference sequence). Here the CDR3 DNA reads TGCAGTGCACCCTGGCGGCTAGCGGGAGAAAACAATGAGCAGTTCTTC. Translating gives CSAPWRLAGENNEQFF.

Ten or more counts support this clonotype. The rearrangement joins TRBV4-2 to TRBJ1-5; D is uncertain. CDR3 length: 15 amino acids. V was pared by 0 bases and J by 6 bases, with 12 bases between. CDR1 and CDR2 (germline): LGHNA, YNFKEQ. The CDR3 sequence is CASSQDRGDAQPQHF. The CDR3 DNA sequence: TGTGCCAGCAGCCAAGATCGTGGGGATGCTCAGCCCCAGCATTTT.

The V and J genes are TRBV20-1 and TRBJ2-2; no definite D call. CDR3 length: 13 residues. The V end lost 1 base, the J end lost 4 bases, and 7 bases lay between the germline ends. Germline lookup yields CDR1 DFQATT and CDR2 SNEGSKA (reference sequence). CDR3 nucleotides: TGCAGTGCTAGAGGTTGGGGCACCGGGGAGCTGTTTTTT. It yields the protein CSARGWGTGELFF.

This chain connects TRBV3-1 to TRBJ2-4, with 9 bases lining up with TRBD2. Germline trimming cut 1 base from V and 6 bases from J; bases unmatched to any gene: 7. Germline V gene data show CDR1 as LGHDT and CDR2 as YNNKEL (reference sequence). This CDR3 has 16 residues. The CDR3 reads CASSQAQGLALNIQYF. CDR3 nucleotides: TGTGCCAGCAGCCAAGCTCAGGGACTAGCTCTAAACATTCAGTACTTC.

This clonotype was observed many times. V and J are TRBV10-3 and TRBJ1-1; D perhaps matches TRBD1 (6 bases). Trimming stripped 4 bases from V and 10 bases from J, with 13 bases between. This CDR3 region has 12 residues. Germline CDR1 ENHRY, CDR2 SYGVKD. CDR3: CAISGGGPGAFF. Written as DNA, the CDR3 is TGTGCCATCAGTGGGGGGGGGCCCGGAGCTTTCTTT.